Described below is a single T cell receptor beta chain sequence and its context. This clone was recorded once. It lacks a known antigen. Per-nucleotide qualities are absent, and no much larger clonotype sits a single base away. The data belong to a study of glioma-infiltrating T cells after dendritic cell vaccination (dated by TCRdb to between 2015 and 2016). About the study as a whole: A cohort of 15 glioblastoma patients from Phase I and II dendritic cell vaccination trials was included, of whom 9 were newly diagnosed and 6 had recurrent disease. Autologous tumor lysate-pulsed dendritic cell vaccination was administered to the patients between about 2003 and 2012. The vaccine consisted of monocyte-derived dendritic cells cultured less than eight days with IL-4 and GM-CSF, then pulsed overnight with autologous tumor lysate. Each patient got three intradermal injections of the dendritic cell vaccine, spaced at biweekly intervals, in the arm below the axilla. In glioblastoma patients vaccinated with dendritic cells, deep sequencing of TCR beta CDR3 regions served to measure the amount of tumor-infiltrating lymphocytes and to compare repertoires between tumor and blood. TCR sequencing metrics, including TIL content and tumor-blood repertoire overlap, were correlated with survival after dendritic cell vaccination.

Using the immunoSEQ assay, TCRB CDR3 regions were amplified from 1.5 to 2 micrograms of genomic DNA, or from all available DNA when less than that was on hand. Multiplex PCR used 60 forward primers for TCR V beta segments and 13 reverse primers for J beta segments. Synthetic control templates were spiked into each sample at limiting dilution to estimate reads per starting template. Sequencing produced 87 bp reads on the Illumina HiSeq System. In the source study's methods: PCR and sequencing errors were removed by a nearest neighbor algorithm that merged closely related sequences. TCR overlap was measured as the percentage of unique tumor TCR beta sequences that were also present in the peripheral blood of the same patient. In TCRdb, the immuneACCESS table is reduced to in-frame sequences with V and J assigned. These tables do not hold every clone; where another copy was compared, an unresolved V gene accounts for under half, and the others remain unexplained. The V and J calls and clone size are taken from that table; D and trimming were inferred from the DNA. The sample has tens of thousands of clones on record, around nine tenths of them singletons. Roughly 5.6% of the sample is held by the ten biggest clonotypes.

V and J are truncated by 1 base and 0 bases respectively, leaving an intervening sequence of 10 bases. The germline V gene sets CDR1 to SGHTA and CDR2 to FQGNSA. From the cysteine up to the phenylalanine, the CDR3 has a length of 15 residues. Just the 45-base CDR3 DNA is kept, in frame starting at base 1. General study outcomes and caveats: The cohort was small and heterogeneous, with few patients having full blood and tumor sets and even fewer initial-recurrent tumor pairs. Longer time to progression and overall survival after dendritic cell vaccination were predicted by higher estimated pretreatment TIL content. The TCR overlap response model with three groups was called speculative and said to need prospective validation. No direct relationship between TCR clonality and survival was found, suggesting a diverse polyclonal response may matter.

This specimen's time point label, per the study, means: after dendritic cell vaccination, including at tumor progression/relapse. Patients were selected for having adequate residual fresh-frozen tumor tissue and more than two years of available survival data. Molecular status otherwise varied across the glioblastoma patients, but none of them carried an isocitrate dehydrogenase mutation. PBMC collection took place before vaccination, two weeks after the third vaccination, and at tumor progression if progression occurred. Genomic DNA was extracted with the Qiagen DNeasy Blood extraction Kit. The V and J genes are TRBV7-2 and TRBJ2-7; tentative D gene TRBD2, with 5 bases matching. This clonotype was obtained from a human donor with glioblastoma. The sample was blood, taken after dendritic cell vaccination. The nucleotide sequence is TGTGCCAGCAGCTTAGTCCCCCGGGACTCCTACGAGCAGTACTTC. Translated, this is CASSLVPRDSYEQYF.